The clone carrying this T cell receptor beta chain was counted only a few times. What it binds is not known. Germline-derived CDR1 and CDR2 are SEHNR and FQNEAQ (reference sequence). The length of the CDR3 is 13 residues. Deletions cut 1 base from V and 4 bases from J, with 7 bases between. Assay used: immunoSEQ multiplex PCR; TCRdb lists only in-frame clones, some missing. This sample has around 100,000 clones, with approximately 93% found just once. This record belongs to a study of graft-versus-host responses after intestinal transplantation. In the study overall: Uniformly, recipients were administered anti-thymocyte globulin induction with subsequent tacrolimus and steroids for around 3 years. Findings and caveats of the study: After transplant, early declines in HvG clones were associated with peak levels of circulating GvH clones. Among recipient marrow samples, GvH clones were found; some appeared first in ileum or blood.

The V call is TRBV7-9, the J call TRBJ1-1; D call uncertain. The sample here was unstimulated CD8+ T cells sorted from spleen or lymph node cells, taken before intestinal transplant. This clonotype originated in a human donor who received an intestinal transplant. The CDR3 nucleotides are TGTGCCAGCAGCTTAGTTCTCGGCACTGAAGCTTTCTTT. It encodes CASSLVLGTEAFF. Supplemented by reference TRBV7-9 and TRBJ1-1, the full variable domain reads DTGVSQNPRHKITKRGQNVTFRCDPISEHNRLYWYRQTLGQGPEFLTYFQNEAQLEKSRLLSDRFSAERPKGSFSTLEIQRTEQGDSAMYLCASSLVLGTEAFFGQGTRLTVV.